This T cell receptor (beta chain) was sequenced during a study of identical twins (dated by TCRdb to the mid-2010s). With respect to the entire study: The study deep-sequenced TCR alpha and beta repertoires from monozygotic twins, unrelated adults of various ages and cord blood to test whether fetal clonotypes persist. To rule out contamination, the twin experiments were replicated at different times with different library preparation protocols. Study-level results and caveats: Abundant cord blood beta clonotypes carried fewer insertions; young adult naive repertoires showed a weaker similar trend, while memory repertoires showed none. Zero-insertion analyses could be partly confounded by invariant T cells such as MAIT and iNKT, though diverse VJ usage argued against such confounding for most clonotypes. Because the same donors could not be followed over many years, conclusions were based on cross-sectional statistical analysis. Recombination models systematically underestimated out-of-frame TCR alpha sharing in monozygotic twins but agreed with sharing between unrelated individuals. Compared with coincidental sharing between unrelated individuals, an excess of low generation-probability sequences was observed among out-of-frame TCR alpha sequences shared between twins. In beta out-of-frame sequences, excess twin sharing was weaker, because having fewer shared sequences lowered the signal-to-noise ratio.

Library prep was done by 5' RACE. TCRdb names Illumina HiSeq 2000 as the instrument used. A universal primer binding site was introduced by template switching, and a unique molecular identifier was present in the final cDNA, enabling accurate counting of TCR cDNA molecules. First-strand cDNA for TCR alpha and beta chains was synthesized from specific primers in the conserved constant-segment region. Each cDNA library was double barcoded, with a SMART-Mk sample barcode plus Illumina barcodes, to control for contamination. Two successive PCR steps introduced TruSeq adapter sequences along with Illumina sample barcodes. TCR alpha and beta cDNA libraries were sequenced on the Illumina HiSeq platform with custom primers. From the authors' description of their analysis: Unique molecular identifiers were extracted from raw reads with MiGEC, and CDR3 positions were determined with MiXCR. Recombination models were inferred per individual with the repgenHMM and IGoR tools using an EM algorithm. Shared clonotype analysis was performed with the tcR package in R, normalizing sharing by the product of cloneset sizes. To study raw recombination without the effects of thymic and clonal selection, out-of-frame nonproductive sequences were analyzed. In TCRdb, the public reads were trimmed at Q25 with fastp and aligned with MiXCR, with productive beta chains retained. Each record represents a unique CDR3 protein, reported with the most common genes and DNA among its rows. Clone size and V and J calls follow TCRdb, not the original study. Here the sample has hundreds of thousands of distinct CDR3 sequences; around 6.8% occur a single time. Clones ranked in the top ten supply 1.9% of the sample.

This clonotype was observed many times. No cognate antigen has been identified for it. No much larger clone is present one base from it, and per-base qualities are unavailable. Only healthy Caucasian donors were included. The twin cohort consisted of three pairs of female monozygotic twins, all aged roughly 18 to 30 years. Miltenyi CD45RO+ enrichment and human naive T-cell isolation kits were used to isolate memory (CD45RO+) and naive T cells from PBMC. This sample was also put to use in a study of yellow fever vaccine responses in identical twins. The second study reports: According to the authors, the vaccine-induced T cell response in identical twins seemed to be partly convergent and partly specific to each individual. Focusing on identical twins, the study followed the T cell clones that responded to the vaccine, and did so with precision.

The receptor was derived from a young woman in good health. Source material: memory (CD45RO+) T cells sorted from blood. The label giving this sample's cell subset or site can be read as: CD45RO+ enriched T cells.

The base sequence is TGTGCCAGCAGTAATCTAGCGGGCCGTGACAATGAGCAGTTCTTC. Its translation reads: CASSNLAGRDNEQFF. The sequence joins TRBV28 to TRBJ2-1; TRBD2 aligns with 8 central bases. The CDR3 goes from the cysteine to the phenylalanine over 15 residues. The only DNA kept is the CDR3, 45 bases in frame from the first base. The germline V gene provides CDR1 MDHEN and CDR2 SYDVKM. From V the trimming removes 5 bases and from J it removes 5 bases, while the gene matches leave 8 bases of the junction unaccounted for.